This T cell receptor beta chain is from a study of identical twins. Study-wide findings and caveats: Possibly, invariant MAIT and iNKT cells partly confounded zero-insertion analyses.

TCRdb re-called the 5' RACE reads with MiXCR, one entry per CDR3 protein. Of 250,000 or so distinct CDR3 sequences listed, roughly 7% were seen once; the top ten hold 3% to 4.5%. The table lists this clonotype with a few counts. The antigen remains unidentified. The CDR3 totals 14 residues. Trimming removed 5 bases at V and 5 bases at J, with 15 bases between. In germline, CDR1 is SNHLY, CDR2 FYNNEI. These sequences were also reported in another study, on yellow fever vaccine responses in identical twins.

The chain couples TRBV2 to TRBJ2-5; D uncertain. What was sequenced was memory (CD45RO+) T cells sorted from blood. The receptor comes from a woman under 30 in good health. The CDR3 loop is CASSKTTPRETQYF. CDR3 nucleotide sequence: TGTGCCAGCAGTAAAACCACCCCGAGGGAGACCCAGTACTTC.